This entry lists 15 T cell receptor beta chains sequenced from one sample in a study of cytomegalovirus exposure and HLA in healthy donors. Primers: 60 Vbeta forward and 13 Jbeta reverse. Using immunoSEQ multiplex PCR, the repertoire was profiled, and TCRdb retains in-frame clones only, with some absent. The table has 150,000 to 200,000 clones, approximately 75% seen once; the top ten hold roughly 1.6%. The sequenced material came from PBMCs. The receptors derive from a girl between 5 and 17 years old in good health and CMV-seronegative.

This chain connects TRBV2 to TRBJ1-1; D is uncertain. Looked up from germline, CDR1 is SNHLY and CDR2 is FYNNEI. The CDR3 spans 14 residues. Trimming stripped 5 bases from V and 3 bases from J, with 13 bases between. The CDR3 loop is CASSWTLADTEAFF. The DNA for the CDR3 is TGTGCCAGCAGTTGGACTCTGGCGGACACTGAAGCTTTCTTT.

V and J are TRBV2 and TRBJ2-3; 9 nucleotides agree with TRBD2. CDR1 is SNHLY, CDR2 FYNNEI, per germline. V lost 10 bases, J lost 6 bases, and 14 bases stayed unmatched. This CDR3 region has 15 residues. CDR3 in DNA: TGTGCCACCCAGCTAGCGGGATACCAGGGGGATACGCAGTATTTT. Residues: CATQLAGYQGDTQYF.

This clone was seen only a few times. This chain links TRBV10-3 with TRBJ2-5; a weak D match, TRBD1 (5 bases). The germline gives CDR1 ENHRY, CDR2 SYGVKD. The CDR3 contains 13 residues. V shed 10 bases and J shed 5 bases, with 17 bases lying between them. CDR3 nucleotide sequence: TGTGCCACTGCCATGGCAGGGATTGAGACCCAGTACTTC. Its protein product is CATAMAGIETQYF.

CDR3 nucleotides: TGTGCCAGCAGCTTGGCAAGAAATGAAAAACTGTTTTTT. It codes for CASSLARNEKLFF. This rearrangement joins TRBV13 to TRBJ1-4, with D unresolved. V dropped 3 bases and J dropped 5 bases, with 7 bases sitting between them. This CDR3 is built from 13 residues. Germline loops: CDR1 PRHDT, CDR2 FYEKMQ (reference sequence).

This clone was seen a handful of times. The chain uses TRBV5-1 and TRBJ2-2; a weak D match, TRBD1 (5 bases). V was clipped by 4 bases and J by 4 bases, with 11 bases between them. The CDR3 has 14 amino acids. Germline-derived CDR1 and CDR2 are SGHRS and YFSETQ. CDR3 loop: CASSLGHFTGELFF. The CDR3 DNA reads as TGCGCCAGCAGCCTCGGACACTTCACCGGGGAGCTGTTTTTT.

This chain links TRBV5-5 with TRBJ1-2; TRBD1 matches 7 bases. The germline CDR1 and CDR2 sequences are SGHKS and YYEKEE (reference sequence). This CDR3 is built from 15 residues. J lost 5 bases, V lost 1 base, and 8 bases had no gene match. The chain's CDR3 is CASSLYRQGGYGYTF. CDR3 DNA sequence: TGTGCCAGCAGCTTGTATCGACAGGGCGGGTATGGCTACACCTTC. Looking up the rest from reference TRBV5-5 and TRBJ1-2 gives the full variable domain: DAGVTQSPTHLIKTRGQQVTLRCSPISGHKSVSWYQQVLGQGPQFIFQYYEKEERGRGNFPDRFSARQFPNYSSELNVNALLLGDSALYLCASSLYRQGGYGYTFGSGTRLTVV.

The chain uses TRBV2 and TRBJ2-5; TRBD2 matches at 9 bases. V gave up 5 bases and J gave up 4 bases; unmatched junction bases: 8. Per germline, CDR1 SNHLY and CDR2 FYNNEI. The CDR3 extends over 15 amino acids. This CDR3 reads CASSFSGGTGETQYF. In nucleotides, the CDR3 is TGTGCCAGCAGTTTTAGCGGGGGTACTGGAGAGACCCAGTACTTC.

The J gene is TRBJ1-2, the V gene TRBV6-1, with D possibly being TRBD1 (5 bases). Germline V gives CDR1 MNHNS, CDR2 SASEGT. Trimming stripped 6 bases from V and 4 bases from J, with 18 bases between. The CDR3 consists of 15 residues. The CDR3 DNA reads TGTGCCAGCAGGGCGGGCGGGGCGACCCTCTATGGCTACACCTTC. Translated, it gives CASRAGGATLYGYTF.

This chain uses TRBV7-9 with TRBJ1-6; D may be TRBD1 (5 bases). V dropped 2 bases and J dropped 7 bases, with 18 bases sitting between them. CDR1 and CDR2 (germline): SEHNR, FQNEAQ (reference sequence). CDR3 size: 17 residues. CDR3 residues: CASSLNSGAGKNSPLHF. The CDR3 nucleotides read TGTGCCAGCAGCTTAAATAGTGGGGCTGGGAAGAATTCACCCCTCCACTTT.

The CDR3 nucleotides are TGCGCCAGCAGCGCGGGACAGGGGGTTGGGGCCAACGTCCTGACTTTC. Protein: CASSAGQGVGANVLTF. This chain joins TRBV5-1 and TRBJ2-6, with 11 bases matching TRBD1. The CDR3 sequence is 16 residues long. V shed 4 bases, J shed 3 bases, and the junction held 3 bases outside the gene matches. Germline CDR1 SGHRS, CDR2 YFSETQ. The full variable domain, rest sourced from reference TRBV5-1 and TRBJ2-6, is KAGVTQTPRYLIKTRGQQVTLSCSPISGHRSVSWYQQTPGQGLQFLFEYFSETQRNKGNFPGRFSGRQFSNSRSEMNVSTLELGDSALYLCASSAGQGVGANVLTFGAGSRLTVL.

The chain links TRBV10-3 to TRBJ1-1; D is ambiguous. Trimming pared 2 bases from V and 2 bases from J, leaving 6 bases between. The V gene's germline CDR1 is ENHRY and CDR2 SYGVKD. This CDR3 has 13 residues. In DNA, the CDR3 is TGTGCCATCAGTGAGCCTTTAAACACTGAAGCTTTCTTT. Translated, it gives CAISEPLNTEAFF.

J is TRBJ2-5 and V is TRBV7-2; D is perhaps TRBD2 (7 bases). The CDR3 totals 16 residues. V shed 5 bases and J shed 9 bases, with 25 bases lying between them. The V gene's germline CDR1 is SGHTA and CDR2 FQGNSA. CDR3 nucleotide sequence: TGTGCCAGCAGCCCGTACCGGGCAGGGGAGGGAAAGGCCCAGTACTTC. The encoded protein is CASSPYRAGEGKAQYF.

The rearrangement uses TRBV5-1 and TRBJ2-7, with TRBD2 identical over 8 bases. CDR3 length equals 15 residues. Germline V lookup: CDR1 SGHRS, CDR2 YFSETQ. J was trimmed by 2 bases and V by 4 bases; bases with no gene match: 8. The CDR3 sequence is CASSLTSGVTYEQYF. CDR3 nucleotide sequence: TGCGCCAGCAGCCTAACTAGCGGAGTCACCTACGAGCAGTACTTC.

CDR3 DNA: TGTGCCAGCGGACAGGGGGATTCACCCCTCCACTTT. It codes for CASGQGDSPLHF. V gene TRBV6-1 combines with J gene TRBJ1-6; 10 nucleotides line up with TRBD1. Germline assignment: CDR1 MNHNS and CDR2 SASEGT. V was pared by 8 bases and J by 8 bases, with 0 bases of the junction left unmatched. This CDR3 spans 12 amino acids.

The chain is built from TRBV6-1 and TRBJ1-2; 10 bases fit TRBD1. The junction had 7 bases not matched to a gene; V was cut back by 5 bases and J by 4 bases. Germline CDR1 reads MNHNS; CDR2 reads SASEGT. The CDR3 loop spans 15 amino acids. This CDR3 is CASSPLTGGGYGYTF. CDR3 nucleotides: TGTGCCAGCAGTCCCCTGACAGGGGGCGGCTATGGCTACACCTTC.